This is a list of T cell receptor beta chains from one sample in a study of shared clonotypes between healthy human individuals. The method was immunoSEQ multiplex PCR; TCRdb's version includes in-frame clones alone and lacks a portion of them. The data hold about 600,000 clones, with roughly 98% observed a single time. Sequenced: naive CD8+ T cells sorted from blood. The receptors shown here come from a man younger than 40 in good health. Each CDR3 is given with its conserved first and last residue. The D gene is left open where the match is weak. For some rows the clone size is stated as once, few or many, or as a class when expanded; others skip it.

>TRBJ1-1|NA|TRBV7-6|NA
CASSLHRNTEAFF
TGTGCCAGCAGCTTACACAGAAACACTGAAGCTTTCTTT
>TRBJ2-1|NA|TRBV15|NA
CATSRDHNEQFF
TGTGCCACCAGCAGAGATCACAATGAGCAGTTCTTC
>TRBJ2-1|TRBD2|TRBV27|NA
CASSLLAGGSEQFF
TGTGCCAGCAGTTTATTAGCGGGAGGTAGTGAGCAGTTCTTC
>TRBJ2-1|NA|TRBV29-1|NA
CSVLQVTYNEQFF
TGCAGCGTTTTGCAGGTGACCTACAATGAGCAGTTCTTC
>TRBJ2-2|NA|TRBV25-1|few
CASSDDWELFF
TGTGCCAGCAGTGACGACTGGGAGCTGTTTTTT
>TRBJ2-7|TRBD2|TRBV9|NA
CASSERDYEQYF
TGTGCCAGCAGCGAGCGGGACTACGAGCAGTACTTC
>TRBJ1-2|NA|TRBV4-1|NA
CASSQDHRGGIPYGYTF
TGCGCCAGCAGCCAAGATCATCGGGGGGGAATACCCTATGGCTACACCTTC
>TRBJ2-7|NA|TRBV2|NA
CASTERYYEQYF
TGTGCCAGCACCGAGCGGTATTACGAGCAGTACTTC
>TRBJ2-1|NA|TRBV2|NA
CASRTVGYNEQFF
TGTGCCAGCAGGACAGTGGGTTACAATGAGCAGTTCTTC
>TRBJ2-1|TRBD2|TRBV4-3|NA
CASSPGTSGTNEQFF
TGCGCCAGCAGCCCAGGGACTAGCGGGACCAATGAGCAGTTCTTC
>TRBJ2-7|NA|TRBV6-5|NA
CASSLSGSSYEQYF
TGTGCCAGCAGTTTGTCCGGTTCGTCCTACGAGCAGTACTTC
>TRBJ2-5|TRBD1|TRBV11-2|NA
CASSPSIPDRDGETQYF
TGTGCCAGCAGCCCTAGCATCCCCGACAGGGACGGAGAGACCCAGTACTTC
>TRBJ1-2|NA|TRBV5-4|few
CASSQDGTGYGYTF
TGTGCCAGCAGCCAGGACGGGACGGGGTATGGCTACACCTTC
>TRBJ2-1|NA|TRBV6-5|NA
CASWDTNEQFF
TGTGCCAGCTGGGACACCAATGAGCAGTTCTTC
>TRBJ2-7|NA|TRBV5-5|NA
CASSFGTEQYF
TGTGCCAGCAGCTTTGGGACAGAGCAGTACTTC
>TRBJ1-5|NA|TRBV27|NA
CASSGVGVNQPQHF
TGTGCCAGCAGTGGGGTGGGGGTCAATCAGCCCCAGCATTTT
>TRBJ2-1|TRBD2|TRBV9|once
CATPRGGSSYNEQFF
TGTGCCACCCCGAGGGGCGGGAGCTCCTACAATGAGCAGTTCTTC
>TRBJ2-7|TRBD2|TRBV4-3|NA
CASSSGTNTYEQYF
TGCGCCAGCAGCTCCGGGACTAACACTTACGAGCAGTACTTC
>TRBJ1-1|NA|TRBV10-2|NA
CASRDADPEAFF
TGCGCCAGCAGGGATGCGGACCCTGAAGCTTTCTTT
>TRBJ2-2|NA|TRBV6-5|NA
CASSYSGSIGELFF
TGTGCCAGCAGTTACTCGGGGAGTATCGGGGAGCTGTTTTTT
>TRBJ2-3|NA|TRBV29-1|NA
CSVDLGGGTDTQYF
TGCAGCGTTGACCTAGGAGGAGGCACAGATACGCAGTATTTT
>TRBJ2-6|NA|TRBV18|NA
CASSPPSGANVLTF
TGTGCCAGCTCACCTCCATCTGGGGCCAACGTCCTGACTTTC
>TRBJ2-1|NA|TRBV7-9|NA
CASSDALALSYNEQFF
TGTGCCAGCAGCGACGCATTAGCGTTATCCTACAATGAGCAGTTCTTC
>TRBJ2-3|TRBD2|TRBV6-1|NA
CASSEDETSGDDTQYF
TGTGCCAGCAGTGAGGATGAGACTAGCGGAGATGATACGCAGTATTTT
>TRBJ1-5|TRBD1|TRBV7-9|NA
CASSRPGTGVQPQHF
TGTGCCAGCAGCAGACCCGGGACAGGGGTGCAGCCCCAGCATTTT
>TRBJ2-5|NA|TRBV11-3|NA
CASSTRGETQYF
TGTGCCAGCAGCACAAGGGGTGAGACCCAGTACTTC
>TRBJ2-5|TRBD1|TRBV19|once
CASSRKGQGMETQYF
TGTGCCAGTAGTAGGAAGGGACAGGGGATGGAGACCCAGTACTTC